The 4 T cell receptor beta chains presented below share a single source sample, sequenced in a study of OX40 agonist ivuxolimab in advanced cancers. Sequencing used immunoSEQ multiplex PCR; TCRdb keeps in-frame clones, though not all of them. The profile covers about 45,000 clones, with around 84% appearing a single time and approximately 16% taken by the ten largest. The sample consisted of CD4+ or CD8+ T cells sorted from blood, taken in a trial of the OX40 agonist ivuxolimab. These receptors came from an adult with an advanced solid tumor such as melanoma, head and neck, liver or kidney cancer.

The chain combines TRBV25-1 with TRBJ1-2; D is ambiguous. The CDR3 runs to 15 residues. V was shortened by 4 bases and J by 2 bases, with 14 bases between the two germline ends. Germline CDR1 and CDR2: MGHDK and SYGVNS. CDR3 sequence: CASSGTGGPNYGYTF. The CDR3 nucleotides are TGTGCCAGCAGTGGAACCGGCGGACCGAACTATGGCTACACCTTC.

The chain has TRBV28 and TRBJ1-1; D uncertain. CDR1 and CDR2 (germline): MDHEN, SYDVKM. V lost 5 bases and J 5 bases, leaving 12 bases between the germline ends. The CDR3 sequence is 13 residues long. The CDR3 nucleotides read TGTGCCAGCAGTCCCAACCCTTGGACTGAAGCTTTCTTT. As protein: CASSPNPWTEAFF.

The V call is TRBV6-1, the J call TRBJ1-2; 7 nucleotides align to TRBD1. The junction had 6 bases not matched to a gene; V was cut back by 1 base and J by 4 bases. The CDR3 is made up of 15 amino acids. Germline CDR1 reads MNHNS; CDR2 reads SASEGT. The CDR3 protein is CASSEGSGGLYGYTF. DNA for the CDR3: TGTGCCAGCAGTGAAGGGTCAGGGGGGCTCTATGGCTACACCTTC.

J is TRBJ2-5 and V is TRBV9; D uncertain. The V gene lost 3 bases and the J gene lost 5 bases, with 5 bases spanning the gap. CDR3 length: 11 residues. Germline-derived CDR1 and CDR2 are SGDLS and YYNGEE. The CDR3 is CASSAGETQYF. CDR3 in DNA: TGTGCCAGCAGCGCCGGGGAGACCCAGTACTTC.